This T cell receptor (beta chain) was captured in a study of early T cells in non-severe SARS-CoV-2 infection. This CDR3 contains 13 residues. The V and J ends lost 8 bases and 0 bases respectively, with 8 bases between them. Germline values: CDR1 MNHEY, CDR2 SVGAGI. Study-wide results and limits: Private and CD4 specificities were missed by VDJdb matching, which favored anti-spike CD8 responses.

This clonotype was seen ten or more times. No antigen is known for it. Each cDNA molecule carried a unique molecular identifier. TCRdb reprocessed the 5' RACE reads via MiXCR and lists one record per CDR3 protein. Seen here are about 60,000 distinct CDR3 sequences, roughly 5.9% observed once, and the top ten hold about 6.8%. The sequence derives from an adult who was a healthcare worker with PCR-confirmed SARS-CoV-2 infection or an uninfected control (not recorded which). The sample taken for sequencing was whole blood. This chain connects TRBV6-5 to TRBJ1-5, with no clear D. The CDR3 coding sequence is TGTGCCAGCCAGAGGGATAGCAATCAGCCCCAGCATTTT. This translates into CASQRDSNQPQHF.